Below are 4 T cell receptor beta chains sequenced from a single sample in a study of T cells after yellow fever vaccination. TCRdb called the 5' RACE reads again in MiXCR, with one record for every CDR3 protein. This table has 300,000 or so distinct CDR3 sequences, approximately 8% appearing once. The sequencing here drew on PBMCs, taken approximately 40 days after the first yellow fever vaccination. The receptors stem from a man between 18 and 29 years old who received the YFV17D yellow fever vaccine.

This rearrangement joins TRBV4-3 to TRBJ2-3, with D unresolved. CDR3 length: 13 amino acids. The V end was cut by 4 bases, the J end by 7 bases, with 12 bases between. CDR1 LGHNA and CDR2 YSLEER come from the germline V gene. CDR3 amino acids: CASSRLIGNTQYF. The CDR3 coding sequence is TGCGCCAGCAGCCGTCTCATAGGGAATACGCAGTATTTT.

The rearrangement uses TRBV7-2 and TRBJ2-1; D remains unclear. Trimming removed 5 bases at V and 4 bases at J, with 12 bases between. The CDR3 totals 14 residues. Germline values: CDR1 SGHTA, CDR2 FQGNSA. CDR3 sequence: CASSQQIEYNEQFF. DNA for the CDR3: TGTGCCAGCAGCCAACAAATAGAGTACAATGAGCAGTTCTTC.

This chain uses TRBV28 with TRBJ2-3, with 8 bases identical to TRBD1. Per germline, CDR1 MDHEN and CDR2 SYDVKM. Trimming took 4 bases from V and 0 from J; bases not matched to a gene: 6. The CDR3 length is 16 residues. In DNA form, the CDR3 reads TGTGCCAGCAGTTCCCTGGGACAGGTCAGCACAGATACGCAGTATTTT. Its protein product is CASSSLGQVSTDTQYF. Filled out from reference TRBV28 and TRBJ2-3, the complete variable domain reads DVKVTQSSRYLVKRTGEKVFLECVQDMDHENMFWYRQDPGLGLRLIYFSYDVKMKEKGDIPEGYSVSREKKERFSLILESASTNQTSMYLCASSSLGQVSTDTQYFGPGTRLTVL.

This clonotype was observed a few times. The CDR3 nucleotides read TGTGCTAGTGGTTCATCAGGGGACTATGGCTACACCTTC. Protein sequence: CASGSSGDYGYTF. The chain is built from TRBV12-5 and TRBJ1-2; weak D call: TRBD1 (6 bases). Germline CDR1 and CDR2: LGHNT and FRNRAP. V was shortened by 4 bases and J by 3 bases, with 9 bases between the two germline ends. This CDR3 is built from 13 residues.